A selection of T cell receptor beta chains follows, all from one sample in a study of T cells in tuberculosis. Here immunoSEQ multiplex PCR was the method, and the copy in TCRdb shows in-frame clones only, minus some. The data contain 25,000 to 35,000 clones, approximately 90% of them singletons. The sequencing used PBMCs, collected at tuberculosis diagnosis. The origin of the receptors is an adult with tuberculosis. CDR3s include the opening cysteine and the closing phenylalanine or tryptophan. Each record gives: V gene, clone size, D gene, J gene, CDR3 protein, CDR3 DNA. D genes are given only for firm matches. Clone size is stated in some rows and not others, as once, few, many or a class when expanded.

v_call: TRBV6-5; clone_size: NA; d_call: NA; j_call: TRBJ1-1; cdr3_aa: CASSTDRPTEAFF; cdr3_nt: TGTGCCAGCAGTACCGACAGACCCACTGAAGCTTTCTTT
v_call: TRBV6-6; clone_size: NA; d_call: TRBD1; j_call: TRBJ1-2; cdr3_aa: CASSKGQGDHYGYTF; cdr3_nt: TGTGCCAGCAGTAAGGGACAGGGGGATCACTATGGCTACACCTTC
v_call: TRBV2; clone_size: NA; d_call: TRBD1; j_call: TRBJ2-1; cdr3_aa: CASSTPGQGQGPIPHNEQFF; cdr3_nt: TGTGCCAGCAGTACCCCTGGACAGGGACAGGGACCGATCCCCCACAATGAGCAGTTCTTC
v_call: TRBV18; clone_size: NA; d_call: TRBD1; j_call: TRBJ2-2; cdr3_aa: CASSPPGTGNAGELFF; cdr3_nt: TGTGCCAGCTCACCCCCCGGGACAGGGAACGCCGGGGAGCTGTTTTTT
v_call: TRBV5-1; clone_size: NA; d_call: NA; j_call: TRBJ2-3; cdr3_aa: CASSLESRHGGRDTQYF; cdr3_nt: TGCGCCAGCAGCTTGGAATCTCGTCATGGGGGCCGAGATACGCAGTATTTT
v_call: TRBV19; clone_size: once; d_call: NA; j_call: TRBJ1-4; cdr3_aa: CASSIDRNPGLFF; cdr3_nt: TGTGCCAGTAGTATCGACCGAAACCCGGGACTGTTTTTT
v_call: TRBV12-5; clone_size: few; d_call: NA; j_call: TRBJ1-5; cdr3_aa: CASGLEAGNQPQHF; cdr3_nt: TGTGCTAGTGGTTTGGAAGCAGGGAATCAGCCCCAGCATTTT
v_call: TRBV11-2; clone_size: NA; d_call: TRBD1; j_call: TRBJ2-7; cdr3_aa: CASSQRTTGGSYEQYF; cdr3_nt: TGTGCCAGCAGCCAACGGACGACAGGGGGCTCCTACGAGCAGTACTTC
v_call: TRBV5-1; clone_size: NA; d_call: TRBD1; j_call: TRBJ1-1; cdr3_aa: CASSLITGAYTEAFF; cdr3_nt: TGCGCCAGCAGCCTAATTACAGGGGCCTACACTGAAGCTTTCTTT
v_call: TRBV15; clone_size: NA; d_call: NA; j_call: TRBJ2-2; cdr3_aa: CATSRDPLDTGELFF; cdr3_nt: TGTGCCACCAGCAGAGACCCTTTAGACACCGGGGAGCTGTTTTTT
v_call: TRBV2; clone_size: once; d_call: NA; j_call: TRBJ1-1; cdr3_aa: CASTEGLGTEAFF; cdr3_nt: TGTGCCAGCACGGAGGGTTTAGGTACTGAAGCTTTCTTT
v_call: TRBV5-6; clone_size: NA; d_call: NA; j_call: TRBJ1-2; cdr3_aa: CASSLAGPNYGYTF; cdr3_nt: TGTGCCAGCAGCTTGGCAGGGCCTAACTATGGCTACACCTTC
v_call: TRBV11-2; clone_size: NA; d_call: NA; j_call: TRBJ1-1; cdr3_aa: CASSLAFPQGDAFF; cdr3_nt: TGTGCCAGCAGCTTAGCCTTCCCCCAGGGTGATGCTTTCTTT
v_call: TRBV12-5; clone_size: NA; d_call: NA; j_call: TRBJ2-5; cdr3_aa: CASGWNRGRDYQETQYF; cdr3_nt: TGTGCTAGTGGTTGGAACAGGGGTCGGGACTACCAAGAGACCCAGTACTTC
v_call: TRBV4-2; clone_size: NA; d_call: NA; j_call: TRBJ2-3; cdr3_aa: CASSQDRDTQYF; cdr3_nt: TGTGCCAGCAGCCAAGATCGAGATACGCAGTATTTT